This TCR beta chain was documented in a study of T-cell memory formation after mild COVID-19. 5'RACE, which relied on constant-segment primers, yielded TCR alpha and TCR beta cDNA libraries carrying sample barcodes and UMIs. TCRdb called the 5' RACE reads again in MiXCR, with one record for every CDR3 protein. The sample holds about 390,000 distinct CDR3 sequences, approximately 16% seen once. There are 16 residues in the CDR3. Germline assignment: CDR1 MNHEY and CDR2 SVGEGT. J lost 6 bases, V lost 0 bases, and 10 bases had no gene match. The study's findings and limits: Later expanders leaned CD4+, whereas day 15 to 85 contracting clones were balanced CD4/CD8. Proof of SARS-CoV-2 specificity was absent for the second-wave clones that crested on day 37. The main location of contracting CD4+ clones was CM and EM, and that of contracting CD8+ clones was EMRA.

This clonotype was detected ten times or more. Its antigen is not known. V and J are TRBV6-2 or TRBV6-3 and TRBJ2-7; 8 nucleotides agree with TRBD1. Sequencing was carried out using PBMCs or a T cell subset sorted from them (not recorded which). The clonotype was recovered from a man between 18 and 29 years old who had mild COVID-19 (a few samples of this study predate the infection). Cell type and time point are not known. The CDR3 coding sequence is TGTGCCAGCAGTTACTCGTACCGGACAGGGTGGTTCGAGCAGTACTTC. It encodes CASSYSYRTGWFEQYF.